This T cell receptor (beta chain) emerged from a study of T cell responses to AZD1222 COVID-19 vaccine. Study outcomes and limitations: Unmutated variant regions are reportedly targeted by nearly half of spike-specific TCRs. Vaccine-associated CD4 TCRs spanned spike, dominant at 160-218 and 743-854. Vaccination with two AZD1222 doses was followed by a rise in Spike-specific TCR breadth and depth. Possibly, clonal diversity was underestimated; donors were largely white British and included more females.

With respect to this clone: The antigen remains undetermined.

Produced via immunoSEQ multiplex PCR; TCRdb's table is partial and in-frame only. The table records approximately 150,000 clones, around 93% of them present only once. This TCR derives from an adult in good health. The input for sequencing was peripheral blood, taken on day 0 of AZD1222 vaccination.

CDR3 sequence: CASTPGGVLAGNEQFF. The CDR3 nucleotides are TGTGCCAGCACCCCAGGAGGGGTGTTAGCGGGGAATGAGCAGTTCTTC. The chain recombines TRBV9 with TRBJ2-1; 8 bases are a match to TRBD2. Germline trimming cut 6 bases from V and 7 bases from J; bases unmatched to any gene: 15. The CDR3 is 16 amino acids. Germline V lookup: CDR1 SGDLS, CDR2 YYNGEE.